The sample holds a few counts of the clone carrying this T cell receptor (beta chain). The antigen is not known. The data originate from a study of response to subunit inactivated influenza vaccine. Study-wide points: T cells newly recruited by each seasonal influenza vaccination are few, the authors suggested.

CDR1 is SGHRS, CDR2 YFSETQ, per germline. V was clipped by 4 bases and J by 4 bases; unmatched bases: 10. This CDR3 comprises 15 residues. One entry per CDR3 protein results from TCRdb running MiXCR on the RT-PCR reads. The sample records about 160,000 distinct CDR3 sequences, roughly a tenth being singletons. The chain joins TRBV5-1 to TRBJ1-1, with TRBD1 matching 7 bases. Sequences were derived from non-naive T cells sorted from PBMCs, sampled roughly 47 days after vaccination. The TCR comes from a man aged 50 or older who received an inactivated influenza vaccine. CDR3 residues: CASSLRGQGGTEAFF. The DNA for the CDR3 is TGCGCCAGCAGCCTCCGCGGGCAGGGGGGCACTGAAGCTTTCTTT.